This is a list of T cell receptor beta chains from one sample in a study of spatial heterogeneity in lung cancer. MiXCR, run by TCRdb on the 5' RACE reads, gives a single entry per CDR3 protein. The table shows 90,000 to 95,000 distinct CDR3 sequences, with approximately 12% occurring only once. The sequenced sample was PBMCs, obtained at surgery. The receptors were sampled from a male donor with early-stage non-small cell lung cancer. Each CDR3 is given with its conserved first and last residue. The D gene is left open where the match is weak. Only some rows state a clone size, as once, few, many or a class for expanded clones.

CDR3 protein | CDR3 DNA | V gene | clone size | J gene | D gene
CASSPGTGPSEQYF | TGCGCCAGCAGTCCCGGGACAGGGCCCTCCGAGCAGTACTTC | TRBV4-1 | . | TRBJ2-7 | TRBD1
CASSVGPWSSGGGVTDTQYF | TGTGCCAGCAGCGTAGGCCCCTGGAGTAGCGGGGGCGGGGTGACAGATACGCAGTATTTT | TRBV9 | few | TRBJ2-3 | TRBD2
CASSSPGPPVDIQYF | TGTGCCAGCAGTTCCCCAGGGCCCCCGGTCGACATTCAGTACTTC | TRBV6-5 | many | TRBJ2-4 | .
CASSLGMRARDTQYF | TGTGCCAGCAGCTTGGGGATGAGGGCGCGAGATACGCAGTATTTT | TRBV5-6 | . | TRBJ2-3 | .
CASSSSWEGGYTF | TGTGCCAGCAGCTCGAGCTGGGAGGGTGGCTACACCTTC | TRBV7-2 | few | TRBJ1-2 | .
CSAGSGRSADTQYF | TGCAGTGCTGGTAGCGGGAGAAGCGCAGATACGCAGTATTTT | TRBV20-1 | many | TRBJ2-3 | TRBD2
CASKLVTGSYSTEAFF | TGCGCCAGCAAGCTCGTGACAGGGAGTTATAGCACTGAAGCTTTCTTT | TRBV5-1 | few | TRBJ1-1 | TRBD1
CASKDREAHNSPLHF | TGTGCCAGCAAGGACAGGGAGGCGCATAATTCACCCCTCCACTTT | TRBV2 | . | TRBJ1-6 | TRBD1
CASSFGRSWEETQYF | TGTGCCAGCAGCTTCGGCAGGTCGTGGGAAGAGACCCAGTACTTC | TRBV11-2 | . | TRBJ2-5 | .
CASSPNFEGHRGKNIQYF | TGTGCCAGCAGTCCTAACTTCGAGGGACACCGGGGCAAAAACATTCAGTACTTC | TRBV12-3/TRBV12-4 | . | TRBJ2-4 | .
CASSPAGRMYF | TGTGCCAGCAGCCCGGCTGGTCGGATGTATTTT | TRBV7-9 | many | TRBJ2-3 | .
CASSPRQEPQETQYF | TGTGCCAGCTCACCCCGACAGGAGCCCCAAGAGACCCAGTACTTC | TRBV18 | few | TRBJ2-5 | .
CASSHSTPQGRGTYNEQFF | TGCGCCAGCAGCCATTCAACTCCCCAGGGGCGGGGGACCTACAATGAGCAGTTCTTC | TRBV4-1 | many | TRBJ2-1 | .
CAWSVQREFEDTQYF | TGTGCCTGGAGTGTACAGCGGGAGTTCGAGGATACGCAGTATTTT | TRBV30 | few | TRBJ2-3 | TRBD2
CASSFNTNTGELFF | TGTGCCAGCAGCTTCAATACGAACACCGGGGAGCTGTTTTTT | TRBV5-6 | . | TRBJ2-2 | .
CASSLVVLPSTDTQYF | TGCGCCAGCAGCTTGGTCGTGCTTCCTAGCACAGATACGCAGTATTTT | TRBV5-1 | . | TRBJ2-3 | .
CASSYIQGKETQYF | TGTGCCAGCAGTTATATACAGGGAAAAGAGACCCAGTACTTC | TRBV7-2 | few | TRBJ2-5 | .
CASSQGAYNEQFF | TGTGCCAGCAGCCAGGGTGCCTACAATGAGCAGTTCTTC | TRBV28 | . | TRBJ2-1 | .
CASSEIAGAAGDEQYF | TGTGCCAGCAGTGAAATAGCGGGGGCCGCCGGTGACGAGCAGTACTTC | TRBV2 | . | TRBJ2-7 | TRBD2